Shown below are 21 T cell receptor beta chains from a single sample sequenced in a study of beta chain features in type 1 diabetes. Expressed TCRB transcripts were sequenced after all isolated RNA was converted to cDNA. The protocol was immunoSEQ multiplex PCR, while the TCRdb copy is restricted to in-frame clones and leaves out a portion. The sample has fewer than 250,000 clones, around 68% seen once. Input material: naive CD4+ T cells from blood. The receptors here all came from a young man in good health.

The V gene is TRBV7-2, the J gene TRBJ2-6, with 8 bases aligning to TRBD1. This CDR3 is 16 amino acids long. Germline CDR1 and CDR2: SGHTA and FQGNSA. V lost 6 bases to trimming and J lost 5 bases; unmatched junction nucleotides: 9. CDR3 coding DNA: TGTGCCAGCAGTGGGCAGGGGGCACCATGGGCCAACGTCCTGACTTTC. This codes for CASSGQGAPWANVLTF.

The V gene is TRBV19, the J gene TRBJ2-1; D not resolved. The germline CDR1 and CDR2 sequences are LNHDA and SQIVND (reference sequence). Trimming took 1 base from V and 4 from J, leaving 8 bases between them. CDR3 size: 14 residues. The CDR3 loop is CASSIGYLYNEQFF. The CDR3 bases are TGTGCCAGTAGTATAGGGTACCTTTACAATGAGCAGTTCTTC.

This chain joins TRBV4-3 and TRBJ2-6, with 7 nucleotides matching TRBD1. Germline assignment: CDR1 LGHNA and CDR2 YSLEER. The ends lost 1 base at V and 4 bases at J; junction bases unmatched: 7. The CDR3 runs 17 residues. This CDR3 reads CASSQGGGRQGANVLTF. Here the CDR3 DNA reads TGCGCCAGCAGCCAAGGAGGGGGCCGTCAAGGGGCCAACGTCCTGACTTTC.

A word on this clone: At one end, the junction sequence differs from germline, possibly due to a read error. The rearrangement links TRBV30 to TRBJ1-2, with unresolved D. The CDR3 contains 11 residues. Germline CDR1 GTSNPN, CDR2 SVGIG (reference sequence). The CDR3 loop is CAWSSSGRINF. CDR3 nucleotides: TGTGCCTGGAGTTCGTCAGGAAGGATCAACTTC.

The chain uses TRBV29-1 and TRBJ2-5, with 7 bases aligning to TRBD1. The CDR3 sequence is 14 residues long. V lost 5 bases and J lost 5; bases outside the gene matches: 11. Per the germline V gene, CDR1 is SQVTM and CDR2 is ANQGSEA. CDR3 in amino acids: CSVSRGQLGETQYF. CDR3 coding DNA: TGCAGCGTTAGTAGGGGGCAATTGGGGGAGACCCAGTACTTC.

The chain combines TRBV5-6 with TRBJ2-7; D is perhaps TRBD2 (6 bases). The V end lost 1 base, the J end lost 2 bases, and 10 bases lay between the germline ends. This CDR3 spans 14 amino acids. Germline loops: CDR1 SGHDT, CDR2 YYEEEE. CDR3 residues: CASSLSGLTYEQYF. CDR3 nucleotides: TGTGCCAGCAGCTTGAGCGGGTTAACCTACGAGCAGTACTTC.

The rearrangement joins TRBV2 to TRBJ1-2, with 11 bases that match TRBD1. Germline lookup yields CDR1 SNHLY and CDR2 FYNNEI. V shed 6 bases and J 0 bases; nucleotides not matched to a gene: 3. The CDR3 runs to 15 residues. In DNA form, the CDR3 reads TGTGCCAGCAGGGACAGGGGGCCCCCTAACTATGGCTACACCTTC. Translation gives CASRDRGPPNYGYTF.

The chain carries TRBV18 and TRBJ2-7, with a possible D match to TRBD1 (6 bases). The V gene's germline CDR1 is KGHSH and CDR2 LQKENI. This CDR3 spans 14 amino acids. Between the trimmed V and J ends, which lost 2 bases and 2 bases, there was a span of 10 bases. CDR3 region: CASSPTGTTYEQYF. DNA of the CDR3: TGTGCCAGCTCACCAACAGGGACAACCTACGAGCAGTACTTC. Together with reference TRBV18 and TRBJ2-7, the CDR3 gives the full variable domain: NAGVMQNPRHLVRRRGQEARLRCSPMKGHSHVYWYRQLPEEGLKFMVYLQKENIIDESGMPKERFSAEFPKEGPSILRIQQVVRGDSAAYFCASSPTGTTYEQYFGPGTRLTVT.

Note on this clone: The same CDR3 can be traced to other DNA sequences in this sample. The chain carries TRBV11-2 and TRBJ2-3; D call uncertain. CDR1 is SGHAT and CDR2 is FQNNGV in the germline V gene. The V end lost 6 bases, the J end lost 3 bases, and 4 bases lay between the germline ends. CDR3 size: 11 residues. The CDR3 sequence is CASSLTDTQYF. CDR3 DNA: TGTGCCAGCAGTCTTACAGATACGCAGTATTTT.

The J gene is TRBJ2-3, the V gene TRBV29-1, with 7 bases fitting TRBD1. The CDR3 loop spans 15 amino acids. Germline V gene sequence: CDR1 SQVTM, CDR2 ANQGSEA. V dropped 1 base and J dropped 3; count of bases not matched to a gene: 7. The CDR3 sequence is CSVEVLGQRTDTQYF. DNA for the CDR3: TGCAGCGTTGAAGTGTTGGGACAGAGAACAGATACGCAGTATTTT.

The chain links TRBV29-1 to TRBJ2-1; the D is unclear. The CDR3 loop spans 12 amino acids. Deletions cut 1 base from V and 4 bases from J, with 5 bases between. CDR1 and CDR2 from the germline V gene are SQVTM and ANQGSEA. The CDR3 region has the DNA TGCAGCGTTGAAGGGCGGTACAATGAGCAGTTCTTC. Protein product: CSVEGRYNEQFF.

In DNA form, the CDR3 reads TGTGCCAGCAGAGCGGGACAATCCTACGAGCAGTACTTC. Translation: CASRAGQSYEQYF. The chain employs TRBV6-1 and TRBJ2-7; possibly TRBD2 for D (7 bases). V lost 6 bases, J lost 1 base, and 10 bases lay in between. The germline gives CDR1 MNHNS, CDR2 SASEGT. The CDR3 totals 13 residues.

The V and J genes are TRBV18 and TRBJ2-3; TRBD2 matches at 7 bases. Germline trimming cut 3 bases from V and 0 bases from J; bases unmatched to any gene: 6. CDR1 and CDR2 (germline): KGHSH, LQKENI. The CDR3 is made up of 16 amino acids. DNA for the CDR3: TGTGCCAGCTCACCGCAAGCGGGAATTAGCACAGATACGCAGTATTTT. Its protein product is CASSPQAGISTDTQYF. Together with reference TRBV18 and TRBJ2-3, the CDR3 gives the full variable domain: NAGVMQNPRHLVRRRGQEARLRCSPMKGHSHVYWYRQLPEEGLKFMVYLQKENIIDESGMPKERFSAEFPKEGPSILRIQQVVRGDSAAYFCASSPQAGISTDTQYFGPGTRLTVL.

The chain carries TRBV28 and TRBJ2-4; the D gene is possibly TRBD1 (6 bases). Germline-derived CDR1 and CDR2 are MDHEN and SYDVKM. This CDR3 has 17 residues. Deletions cut 5 bases from V and 2 bases from J, with 19 bases between. The CDR3 DNA reads as TGTGCCAGCAGTCTCCCGACAGGAGAAAGGTCCAAAAACATTCAGTACTTC. This gives the protein CASSLPTGERSKNIQYF.

This CDR3 reads CATSREWGLGNEQFF. CDR3 coding DNA: TGTGCCACCAGCAGAGAATGGGGGCTTGGCAATGAGCAGTTCTTC. J is TRBJ2-1 and V is TRBV15, with D possibly being TRBD1 (6 bases). CDR1 is LNHNV, CDR2 YYDKDF, per germline (reference sequence). V gave up 0 bases and J gave up 6 bases, with 12 bases separating them. This CDR3 is 15 amino acids long.

V and J are TRBV7-2 and TRBJ2-1; 7 bases are shared with TRBD2. Losses at the gene ends were 2 bases for V and 7 bases for J; bases not matched to a gene: 11. Germline lookup yields CDR1 SGHTA and CDR2 FQGNSA. The CDR3 totals 16 residues. DNA of the CDR3: TGTGCCAGCAGCTTAAGGTTCTCGCGGGGGTGGAATGAGCAGTTCTTC. Translating it yields CASSLRFSRGWNEQFF.

This clone was detected a few times. The V call is TRBV30, the J call TRBJ2-1, with D tentatively TRBD1 (6 bases). This CDR3 has 11 amino acids. Trimming took 1 base from V and 9 from J, leaving 7 bases between them. The germline gives CDR1 GTSNPN, CDR2 SVGIG (reference sequence). CDR3 residues: CAWSAGVEQFF. The CDR3, as DNA: TGTGCCTGGAGTGCAGGGGTTGAGCAGTTCTTC.

The gene calls are TRBV30 and TRBJ1-2, with no clear D. The germline V gene has CDR1 GTSNPN and CDR2 SVGIG (reference sequence). The CDR3 loop spans 15 amino acids. The V end lost 0 bases, the J end lost 6 bases, and 17 bases lay between the germline ends. This CDR3 reads CAWSVSGGRPHGYTF. CDR3 nucleotides: TGTGCCTGGAGTGTAAGTGGTGGAAGACCTCATGGCTACACCTTC. The complete variable domain, with remaining parts taken from reference TRBV30 and TRBJ1-2, reads SQTIHQWPATLVQPVGSPLSLECTVEGTSNPNLYWYRQAAGRGLQLLFYSVGIGQISSEVPQNLSASRPQDRQFILSSKKLLLSDSGFYLCAWSVSGGRPHGYTFGSGTRLTVV.

This chain joins TRBV7-2 and TRBJ2-2, with D possibly called TRBD1 or TRBD2 (6 bases each). Trimming pared 4 bases from V and 4 bases from J, leaving 13 bases between. The CDR3 contains 15 residues. CDR1 and CDR2 (germline): SGHTA, FQGNSA. CDR3 sequence reads: CASSSGTGATGELFF. In nucleotides, the CDR3 is TGTGCCAGCAGCTCCGGGACGGGGGCCACCGGGGAGCTGTTTTTT.

The rearrangement links TRBV30 to TRBJ1-4; D may be TRBD1 (5 bases). Trimming left V 3 bases short and J 13 bases short, with 18 bases between. Germline CDR1 GTSNPN, CDR2 SVGIG (reference sequence). The CDR3 totals 13 residues. The CDR3: CAWRTRHAGTLFF. In DNA form, the CDR3 reads TGTGCCTGGAGGACCAGACACGCGGGGACACTGTTTTTT.

The genes are TRBV30 and TRBJ1-2, with no clear D. CDR3 length: 11 amino acids. V lost 5 bases and J 8 bases, leaving 12 bases between the germline ends. Germline V gives CDR1 GTSNPN, CDR2 SVGIG (reference sequence). CDR3 loop: CAWVVHLGYTF. The CDR3 DNA reads TGTGCCTGGGTCGTCCACCTAGGCTACACCTTC.